A single sample gave rise to the 32 T cell receptor beta chains below, sequenced in a study of blood T cell repertoires in COVID-19. Sequencing used immunoSEQ multiplex PCR; TCRdb keeps in-frame clones, though not all of them. This table holds some 190,000 clones, 85% to 90% found once. What was sequenced was peripheral blood. The receptors shown here come from a young man with active or convalescent COVID-19.

The chain couples TRBV19 to TRBJ2-7, with D unresolved. Germline CDR1 is LNHDA and CDR2 is SQIVND (reference sequence). V was cut by 6 bases and J by 2 bases, with 14 bases left in between. This CDR3 has 14 amino acids. The CDR3 DNA is TGTGCCAGTAGCCTCGGGTCAGAACCCTACGAGCAGTACTTC. Its protein product is CASSLGSEPYEQYF.

The table lists this clone with a count of one. The rearrangement joins TRBV1 to TRBJ2-3; the table's D call TRBD2 went unverified against the DNA. TRBV1 is deemed a pseudogene. The CDR3 totals 17 residues. This CDR3 is CTSSQSVREGVTDTQYF. As DNA, the CDR3 is TGCACCAGCAGCCAATCCGTACGGGAAGGTGTCACAGATACGCAGTATTTT.

This clone was seen a few times. The chain uses TRBV6-5 and TRBJ1-1; 8 bases agree with TRBD1. This CDR3 is 16 amino acids long. The germline CDR1 and CDR2 sequences are MNHEY and SVGAGI. J lost 2 bases, V lost 0 bases, and 5 bases had no gene match. The CDR3 sequence is CASSYSTGGGNTEAFF. The CDR3 DNA is TGTGCCAGCAGTTACTCTACAGGGGGAGGAAACACTGAAGCTTTCTTT.

The CDR3 spells CASSQDPGQPNQPQHF. CDR3 bases: TGTGCCAGCAGCCAAGATCCGGGACAACCAAATCAGCCCCAGCATTTT. The chain couples TRBV4-2 to TRBJ1-5; D perhaps matches TRBD1 (6 bases). The germline V gene has CDR1 LGHNA and CDR2 YNFKEQ. The CDR3 has 16 amino acids. The V end was cut by 0 bases, the J end by 4 bases, with 13 bases between.

The chain has TRBV5-1 and TRBJ1-1; TRBD1 matches at 11 bases. V trimming: 4 bases; J trimming: 5 bases; junction bases outside the gene matches: 7. Germline-derived CDR1 and CDR2 are SGHRS and YFSETQ. The length of the CDR3 is 15 residues. For the CDR3, the DNA is TGCGCCAGCAGCAGGACAGGGGGCGCGGGGACTGAAGCTTTCTTT. It is translated as CASSRTGGAGTEAFF.

This clone was detected only once. J is TRBJ1-2 and V is TRBV30, with 11 nucleotides matching TRBD1. Trimming cost V 4 bases and J 3 bases; bases outside gene matches: 10. Looked up from germline, CDR1 is GTSNPN and CDR2 is SVGIG (reference sequence). This CDR3 has 16 amino acids. CDR3 in amino acids: CAWIPLRTGGDYGYTF. CDR3 DNA sequence: TGTGCCTGGATCCCTCTCCGGACAGGGGGCGACTATGGCTACACCTTC.

V usage is TRBV6-4 and J usage is TRBJ2-2; D is ambiguous. Trimming took off 2 bases at V and 5 bases at J, with 6 bases between the two ends. CDR1 and CDR2 from the germline V gene are MRHNA and SNTAGT. The length of the CDR3 is 13 residues. CDR3 bases: TGTGCCAGCAGTGACCTTTCGACCGGGGAGCTGTTTTTT. It codes for CASSDLSTGELFF.

The gene calls are TRBV2 and TRBJ1-2, with 8 nucleotides matching TRBD1. CDR3 length equals 14 residues. Germline V CDR1 and CDR2: SNHLY, FYNNEI. V gave up 4 bases and J gave up 4 bases; unmatched junction bases: 5. The CDR3 bases are TGTGCCAGCAGTGGCGGACAGGGTCCCTATGGCTACACCTTC. This translates into CASSGGQGPYGYTF.

The CDR3 sequence is CASSSTGDFLGNTIYF. Here the CDR3 DNA reads TGTGCCAGCAGCTCGACAGGAGATTTCTTGGGAAACACCATATATTTT. This chain joins TRBV5-4 and TRBJ1-3; D may be TRBD1 (6 bases). In germline, CDR1 is SGHNT, CDR2 YYREEE (reference sequence). CDR3 length: 16 residues. Trimming pared 3 bases from V and 4 bases from J, leaving 17 bases between.

In the case of this clone: One end of the junction does not line up with germline, which may come from a read error. The chain is built from TRBV11-1 and TRBJ2-3; 10 bases match TRBD1. The CDR3 has 12 amino acids. The V gene's germline CDR1 is SGHAT and CDR2 FQDESV (reference sequence). The CDR3 DNA reads as TGTGCCAGCAGCTTAGTTACCGGGACAGGGGTCTTT. Translation gives CASSLVTGTGVF.

The rearrangement joins TRBV10-3 to TRBJ2-7, with TRBD1 matching over 7 bases. Germline loops: CDR1 ENHRY, CDR2 SYGVKD. The CDR3 extends over 13 amino acids. V shed 4 bases and J 1 base; nucleotides not matched to a gene: 1. As DNA, the CDR3 is TGTGCCATCAGTGGGGGACAGTCCTACGAGCAGTACTTC. As protein: CAISGGQSYEQYF.

The chain carries TRBV11-2 and TRBJ2-5, with TRBD2 matching over 14 bases. The germline CDR1 and CDR2 sequences are SGHAT and FQNNGV. J gave up 7 bases and V 6 bases, and 10 bases lay outside the gene matches. This CDR3 is built from 16 residues. The CDR3 sequence is CASRHPGLAGAGTQYF. The CDR3 region has the DNA TGTGCCAGCAGACATCCGGGACTAGCGGGAGCCGGGACCCAGTACTTC. Variable domain in full (rest from reference TRBV11-2 and TRBJ2-5): EAGVAQSPRYKIIEKRQSVAFWCNPISGHATLYWYQQILGQGPKLLIQFQNNGVVDDSQLPKDRFSAERLKGVDSTLKIQPAKLEDSAVYLCASRHPGLAGAGTQYFGPGTRLLVL.

This clone was counted a single time. The genes are TRBV7-3 and TRBJ2-3, with D maybe TRBD2 (5 bases). Trimming pared 5 bases from V and 8 bases from J, leaving 11 bases between. CDR3 size: 12 residues. Germline V gives CDR1 SGHTA, CDR2 FQGTGA. The CDR3 region has the DNA TGTGCCAGCAGCCCTGGACTGGGTACGCAGTATTTT. Protein product: CASSPGLGTQYF.

CDR3 in DNA: TGCACCAGCAGCCCGGAGTGTGGGGAGATAGTAGGTAGCGGGAGGGCCCGCGACGAGCAGTACTTC. Protein: CTSSPECGEIVGSGRARDEQYF. The rearrangement uses TRBV1 and TRBJ2-7; the table names TRBD2, a call not compared with the DNA. TRBV1 constitutes a pseudogene. The CDR3 runs 22 residues.

The chain employs TRBV6-5 and TRBJ1-1, with D tentatively TRBD1 (5 bases). The germline V gene has CDR1 MNHEY and CDR2 SVGAGI. Between the trimmed V and J ends, which lost 2 bases and 8 bases, there was a span of 15 bases. This CDR3 is built from 14 residues. In DNA form, the CDR3 reads TGTGCCAGCAGTTACAGTAGGCGGGGCAGGGAAGCTTTCTTT. It yields the protein CASSYSRRGREAFF.

Only a few counts were recorded for this clone. This sequence joins TRBV30 and TRBJ2-7; D uncertain. Germline V gives CDR1 GTSNPN, CDR2 SVGIG (reference sequence). Trimming removed 2 bases at V and 2 bases at J, with 10 bases between. This CDR3 has 13 residues. The CDR3 here is CAWSTSLAYEQYF. As DNA, the CDR3 is TGTGCCTGGAGTACTTCCCTAGCCTACGAGCAGTACTTC.

This clone was recorded once. Written as DNA, the CDR3 is TGTGCCAGCAGTGAATCTATTTATGGGGGCCGAACAGATACGCAGTATTTT. Encoded protein: CASSESIYGGRTDTQYF. The J gene is TRBJ2-3, the V gene TRBV6-1; tentatively, D is TRBD1 (6 bases). The germline gives CDR1 MNHNS, CDR2 SASEGT. The germline V and J ends were trimmed by 2 bases and 3 bases, with 18 bases remaining between them. This CDR3 is 17 amino acids long.

The chain combines TRBV4-2 with TRBJ1-2; perhaps TRBD1 as D (6 bases). The CDR3 consists of 16 residues. Germline loops: CDR1 LGHNA, CDR2 YNFKEQ. The V end was cut by 0 bases, the J end by 5 bases, with 16 bases between. CDR3 nucleotides: TGTGCCAGCAGCCAAGAGACTGGGGGCGCTCAGTATGGCTACACCTTC. Protein product: CASSQETGGAQYGYTF.

The genes are TRBV19 and TRBJ2-1, with D possibly being TRBD2 (6 bases). V shed 3 bases and J shed 8 bases, with 14 bases lying between them. Germline V CDR1 and CDR2: LNHDA, SQIVND (reference sequence). This CDR3 has 14 amino acids. In DNA, the CDR3 is TGTGCCAGTAGTATGACGGGGCGCGGGGATGAGCAGTTCTTC. Encoded protein: CASSMTGRGDEQFF.

V and J are TRBV3-1 (or the pseudogene TRBV3-2) and TRBJ1-3, with D unresolved. Trimming removed 0 bases at V and 2 bases at J, with 8 bases between. The CDR3 length is 15 residues. From germline, CDR1 is LGHDT and CDR2 YNNKEL (reference sequence). CDR3: CASSQDRGPGNTIYF. CDR3 sequence (DNA): TGTGCCAGCAGCCAAGATCGGGGTCCTGGAAACACCATATATTTT.

The V and J genes are TRBV6-5 and TRBJ2-3, with D possibly matching TRBD2 (5 bases). Trimming removed 5 bases at V and 4 bases at J, with 13 bases between. CDR3 length equals 14 residues. Germline V gives CDR1 MNHEY, CDR2 SVGAGI. CDR3 region: CASSPKTSADTQYF. DNA for the CDR3: TGTGCCAGCAGTCCGAAAACTAGTGCAGATACGCAGTATTTT.

CDR3 DNA sequence: TGTGCCAGCAGTGCAGGGACAGGGGCGACCCCTGGGACTGAAGCTTTCTTT. Residues: CASSAGTGATPGTEAFF. The gene calls are TRBV2 and TRBJ1-1; 10 bases agree with TRBD1. With 4 bases clipped from V and 5 bases from J, the junction kept 13 bases outside the gene matches. Germline CDR1 SNHLY, CDR2 FYNNEI. This CDR3 has 17 residues.

This clone was recorded once. The CDR3 nucleotides are TGTGCCAGTAGTATCAGGGGCCTTACGAACACCGGGGAGCTGTTTTTT. As protein: CASSIRGLTNTGELFF. This chain joins TRBV19 and TRBJ2-2, with D possibly matching TRBD1 (6 bases). Trimming removed 3 bases from V and 0 bases from J, with 11 bases in between. The CDR3 runs 16 residues. CDR1 and CDR2 from the germline V gene are LNHDA and SQIVND (reference sequence).

CDR3 sequence reads: CSVVGFGAGATDTQYF. The CDR3 region has the DNA TGCAGCGTTGTGGGTTTCGGAGCGGGAGCCACAGATACGCAGTATTTT. The chain links TRBV29-1 to TRBJ2-3; TRBD2 matches at 8 bases. After removal of 4 bases from V and 2 bases from J, the junction contained 11 bases not matched to a gene. CDR1 is SQVTM and CDR2 is ANQGSEA in the germline V gene. The CDR3 extends over 16 amino acids.

V gene TRBV4-3 combines with J gene TRBJ1-5; D is ambiguous. There are 13 residues in the CDR3. Germline V CDR1 and CDR2: LGHNA, YSLEER. V lost 2 bases and J 8 bases, leaving 10 bases between the germline ends. The DNA for the CDR3 is TGCGCCAGCAGCCAATCTACGAGAGAGCCCCAGCATTTT. Translated, it gives CASSQSTREPQHF.

This clone was counted once. J is TRBJ2-5 and V is TRBV7-9, with 9 nucleotides matching TRBD1. Germline values: CDR1 SEHNR, CDR2 FQNEAQ (reference sequence). V lost 3 bases to trimming and J lost 3 bases; unmatched junction nucleotides: 11. The CDR3 runs to 17 residues. The CDR3 DNA sequence: TGTGCCAGCAGCTTTATACTGGGGACAGGGAGAGAAGAGACCCAGTACTTC. Protein product: CASSFILGTGREETQYF.

CDR3 protein: CASSGPRRGEQPQHF. The CDR3 nucleotides are TGTGCCAGTAGTGGCCCGCGGAGGGGAGAGCAGCCCCAGCATTTT. The chain employs TRBV19 and TRBJ1-5; a possible D gene is TRBD1 (5 bases). This CDR3 is 15 amino acids long. Trimming left V 5 bases short and J 7 bases short, with 18 bases between. The germline gives CDR1 LNHDA, CDR2 SQIVND (reference sequence).

The chain uses TRBV5-4 and TRBJ1-2; 7 positions match TRBD1. After removal of 0 bases from V and 6 bases from J, the junction contained 2 bases not matched to a gene. The CDR3 spans 13 residues. Germline lookup yields CDR1 SGHNT and CDR2 YYREEE (reference sequence). In nucleotides, the CDR3 is TGTGCCAGCAGCTTGGGACAGGGAGATGGCTACACCTTC. This encodes CASSLGQGDGYTF.

The chain couples TRBV19 to TRBJ2-1; 8 bases match TRBD2. CDR3 size: 17 residues. CDR1 is LNHDA and CDR2 is SQIVND in the germline V gene (reference sequence). The V and J ends lost 3 bases and 0 bases, in that order; junction bases with no gene match: 7. For the CDR3, the DNA is TGTGCCAGTAGTATTGGATCCAGCGGGGGCTCCTACAATGAGCAGTTCTTC. Translating gives CASSIGSSGGSYNEQFF.

V is TRBV4-3 and J is TRBJ2-3; TRBD2 matches at 9 bases. The CDR3 runs 18 residues. Germline V gene data show CDR1 as LGHNA and CDR2 as YSLEER. The trim removed 5 bases at V and 3 bases at J, leaving 15 bases unmatched. The chain's CDR3 is CASSSAAGGPSSTDTQYF. In nucleotides, the CDR3 is TGCGCCAGCAGCTCAGCAGCGGGAGGCCCTTCATCGACAGATACGCAGTATTTT.

The chain joins TRBV9 to TRBJ2-2, with 12 bases identical to TRBD1. With V trimmed by 4 bases and J by 6 bases, 7 bases remained unmatched. The length of the CDR3 is 16 residues. Germline V gives CDR1 SGDLS, CDR2 YYNGEE. The CDR3 DNA follows: TGTGCCAGCAGCTGGGGGACAGGGGGCCCACCCGGGGAGCTGTTTTTT. This gives the protein CASSWGTGGPPGELFF.

This sequence joins TRBV19 and TRBJ2-5; a possible D gene is TRBD2 (6 bases). CDR1 LNHDA and CDR2 SQIVND come from the germline V gene (reference sequence). The CDR3 has 14 amino acids. Deletions cut 6 bases from V and 5 bases from J, with 16 bases between. The CDR3 region is CASSDGSSRETQYF. The CDR3 bases are TGTGCCAGTAGCGACGGGAGTTCCAGGGAGACCCAGTACTTC.